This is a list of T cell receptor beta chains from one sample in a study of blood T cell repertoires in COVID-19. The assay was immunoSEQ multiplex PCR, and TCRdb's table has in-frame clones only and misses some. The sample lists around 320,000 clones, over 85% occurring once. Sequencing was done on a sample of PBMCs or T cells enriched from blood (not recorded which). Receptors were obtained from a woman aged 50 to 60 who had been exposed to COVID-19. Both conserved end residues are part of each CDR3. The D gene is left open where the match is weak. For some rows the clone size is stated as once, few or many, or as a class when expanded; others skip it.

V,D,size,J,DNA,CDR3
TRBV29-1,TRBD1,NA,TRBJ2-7,TGCAGCGTTCGCGGACAGGGGGACGAGCAGTACTTC,CSVRGQGDEQYF
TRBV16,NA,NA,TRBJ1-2,TGTGCCAGCAGCCCGTGGGCCACGGCTGGAGGCTACACCTTC,CASSPWATAGGYTF
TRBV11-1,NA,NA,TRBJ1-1,TGTGCCAGCAGCGCCACGGGGTACGGGGCTTTCTTT,CASSATGYGAFF
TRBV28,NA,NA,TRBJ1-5,TGTGCCAGCACCCTAGGACAGAGGTTACAGCCCCAGCATTTT,CASTLGQRLQPQHF
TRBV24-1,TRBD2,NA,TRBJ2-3,TGTGCCACCAGTGACCCGACTAGCGGGGGGAGCACAGATACGCAGTATTTT,CATSDPTSGGSTDTQYF
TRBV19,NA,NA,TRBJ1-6,TGTGCCAGTAGTATCGGGGGTTCGAATTCACCCCTCCACTTT,CASSIGGSNSPLHF
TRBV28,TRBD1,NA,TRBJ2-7,TGTGCCAGCAAAAGGGGGCAGTTCGAGCAGTACTTC,CASKRGQFEQYF
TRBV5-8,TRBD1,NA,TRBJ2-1,TGTGCCAGCAGCTTAGGGACAGTACACCATGAGCAGTTCTTC,CASSLGTVHHEQFF
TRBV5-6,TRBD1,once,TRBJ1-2,TGTGCCAGCAGCTTGGAAGGGACAGGCGGTGGCTACACCTTC,CASSLEGTGGGYTF
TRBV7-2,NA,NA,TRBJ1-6,TGTGCCAGCAGCTTAGAGGGGGTGTTGAATTCACCCCTCCACTTT,CASSLEGVLNSPLHF
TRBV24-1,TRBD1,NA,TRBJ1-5,TGTGCCACCTCCGCTAGGACAGGGGGCTTTCAGCCCCAGCATTTT,CATSARTGGFQPQHF
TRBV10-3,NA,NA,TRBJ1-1,TGTGCCACCGCGGGAGCCCTCGAGAACACTGAAGCTTTCTTT,CATAGALENTEAFF
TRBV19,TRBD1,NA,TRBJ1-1,TGTGCCAGTAGTAGGACAGGGCTGAACACTGAAGCTTTCTTT,CASSRTGLNTEAFF
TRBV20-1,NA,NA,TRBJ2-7,TGCAGTGCTAAACAGGGAAACGAGCAGTACTTC,CSAKQGNEQYF
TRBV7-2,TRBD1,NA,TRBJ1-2,TGTGCCAGCAGCTTAGCGAAGATCACAGGGGCGGGTGGCTACACCTTC,CASSLAKITGAGGYTF
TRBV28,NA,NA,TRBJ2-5,TGTGCCAGCAGACGAACCGTCGGGGAGACCCAGTACTTC,CASRRTVGETQYF
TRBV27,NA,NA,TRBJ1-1,TGTGCCAGCAGTCCCGTCGCCGGGGGTACTGAAGCTTTCTTT,CASSPVAGGTEAFF
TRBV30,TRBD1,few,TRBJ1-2,TGTGCCTGGAAGAAGCCGGGACAGCGTCCTTATGGCTACACCTTC,CAWKKPGQRPYGYTF
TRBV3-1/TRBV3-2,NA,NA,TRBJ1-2,TGTGCCAGCAGCCAAGATAACCCAGGCAATGGCTACACCTTC,CASSQDNPGNGYTF
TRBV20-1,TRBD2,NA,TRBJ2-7,TGCAGTGCTAATGACAGGGCTAAGAGCGGGGGGAACTCCTACGAGCAGTACTTC,CSANDRAKSGGNSYEQYF
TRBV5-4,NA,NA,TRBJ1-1,TGTGCCAGCAGCCGCGGAGACAGACTCTCCACTGAAGCTTTCTTT,CASSRGDRLSTEAFF
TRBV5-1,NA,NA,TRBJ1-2,TGCGCCAGCAGCTACCCCCTAGAAGGAAACGGCTACACCTTC,CASSYPLEGNGYTF
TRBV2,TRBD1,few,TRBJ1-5,TGTGCCAGCAGTGAGACGCCTCCGGGACAGGGAAATAGCAATCAGCCCCAGCATTTT,CASSETPPGQGNSNQPQHF
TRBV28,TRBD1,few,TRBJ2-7,TGTGCCAGCAGTCCATCCGGGACAGGGGACTACGAGCAGTACTTC,CASSPSGTGDYEQYF
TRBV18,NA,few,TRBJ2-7,TGTGCCAGCTCACTTCAGGGCTACGAGCAGTACTTC,CASSLQGYEQYF
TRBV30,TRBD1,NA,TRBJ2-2,TGTGCCTGGAGTGTACATCGGACAGGGCTTTTGGACACCGGGGAGCTGTTTTTT,CAWSVHRTGLLDTGELFF
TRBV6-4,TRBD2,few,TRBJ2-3,TGTGCCAGCAGTGTAGGCGGGGGACTCACAGATACGCAGTATTTT,CASSVGGGLTDTQYF
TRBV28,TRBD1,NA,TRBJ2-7,TGTGCCAGCGTTCCGGGACAGGGGCCCTACGAGCAGTACTTC,CASVPGQGPYEQYF
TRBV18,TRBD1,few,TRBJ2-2,TGTGCCAGCTCACCGAGTGAGGGGGCCACGAACACCGGGGAGCTGTTTTTT,CASSPSEGATNTGELFF
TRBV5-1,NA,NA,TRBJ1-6,TGCGCCAGCAGCCCGGAAGGGGTAAGGAATTCACCCCTCCACTTT,CASSPEGVRNSPLHF
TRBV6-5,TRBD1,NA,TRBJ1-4,TGTGCCAGCAGAAACGCCGGGACAGGGAACGAAAAACTGTTTTTT,CASRNAGTGNEKLFF
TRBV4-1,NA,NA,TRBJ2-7,TGCGCCAGCGGCCCCCGGGACAAGATAGGGGAGCAGTACTTC,CASGPRDKIGEQYF
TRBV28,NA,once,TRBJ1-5,TGTGCCAGCAGTTTATCCATGCCCAGTCAGCCCCAGCATTTT,CASSLSMPSQPQHF
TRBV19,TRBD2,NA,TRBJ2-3,TGTGCCAGTAGGACGAGCGGGGAAGGACCAGATACGCAGTATTTT,CASRTSGEGPDTQYF
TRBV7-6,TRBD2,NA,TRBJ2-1,TGTGCCAGCAGCCCAGTGACTAGCGGGGGGGGAAATGAGCAGTTCTTC,CASSPVTSGGGNEQFF
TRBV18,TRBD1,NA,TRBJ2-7,TGTGCCAGCTCACCGCGACAGGGTCTCTACGAGCAGTACTTC,CASSPRQGLYEQYF
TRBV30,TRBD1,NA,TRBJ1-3,TGTGCCTGGACAGAGGGACAGTCGCAGTGGAACACCATATATTTT,CAWTEGQSQWNTIYF
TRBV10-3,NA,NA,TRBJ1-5,TGTGCCATCAGCGAAGGGGATCAGCCCCAGCATTTT,CAISEGDQPQHF
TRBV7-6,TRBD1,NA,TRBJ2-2,TGTGCCAGCAGCCAGTTGACAGGGATGACCGGGGAGCTGTTTTTT,CASSQLTGMTGELFF
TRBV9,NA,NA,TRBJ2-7,TGTGCCAGCAGCTCCCCCAGCTCCTACGAGCAGTACTTC,CASSSPSSYEQYF
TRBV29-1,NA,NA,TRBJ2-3,TGCAGCGTGCATTCGGGGGGCCTGGCAGATACGCAGTATTTT,CSVHSGGLADTQYF
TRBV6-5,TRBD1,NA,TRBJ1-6,TGTGCCAGCAGAAGGACAGGGAACAATTCACCCCTCCACTTT,CASRRTGNNSPLHF
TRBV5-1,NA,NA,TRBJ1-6,TGCGCCAGCAGTCACCCCAGAGGTGACTCACCCCTCCACTTT,CASSHPRGDSPLHF
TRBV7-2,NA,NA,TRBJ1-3,TGTGCCAGCAGCACAACAGGGTTCACTGGAAACACCATATATTTT,CASSTTGFTGNTIYF
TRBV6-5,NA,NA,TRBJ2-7,TGTGCCAGCAGTCAGGGACTCCAAACCTCCGAGCAGTACTTC,CASSQGLQTSEQYF
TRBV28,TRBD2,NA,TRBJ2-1,TGTGCCAGCAGTTTAACTAGCGGGGGGTTGTACAATGAGCAGTTCTTC,CASSLTSGGLYNEQFF
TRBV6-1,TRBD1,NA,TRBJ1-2,TGTGCCAGCAGTGAGCGCCCGGGACAGCAACGTTATGGCTACACCTTC,CASSERPGQQRYGYTF
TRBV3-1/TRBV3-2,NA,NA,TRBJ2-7,TGTGCCAGCAGCCAAGACGCGGTATTTTCCTACGAGCAGTACTTC,CASSQDAVFSYEQYF
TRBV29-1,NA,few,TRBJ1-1,TGCAGCGTTGTTGGGGGCTCTGAAGCTTTCTTT,CSVVGGSEAFF
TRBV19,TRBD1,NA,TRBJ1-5,TGTGCCAGTAGTATTATAGCAGGGGGCGGGATGCCCCAGCATTTT,CASSIIAGGGMPQHF
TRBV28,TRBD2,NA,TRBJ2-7,TGTGCCAGCAGTGCTAGCGGGGGTTCCTACGAGCAGTACTTC,CASSASGGSYEQYF
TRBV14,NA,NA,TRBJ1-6,TGTGCCAGCAGCCGCGCGAGCTCCTATAATTCACCCCTCCACTTT,CASSRASSYNSPLHF
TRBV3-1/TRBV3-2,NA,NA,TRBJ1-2,TGTGCCAGCAGCCAGGGGGCGCAAGTTGGCTACACCTTC,CASSQGAQVGYTF
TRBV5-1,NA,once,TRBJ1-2,TGCGCCAGCAGCTTGGCTCGGGGGAACTATGGCTACACCTTC,CASSLARGNYGYTF
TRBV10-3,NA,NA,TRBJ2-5,TGTGCCATCAGTCCATTTGAGGGAGAGACCCAGTACTTC,CAISPFEGETQYF